This T cell receptor (beta chain) was recovered during a study of T cell responses to AZD1222 COVID-19 vaccine. Study as a whole: Pooling of second doses given at about 4 or about 12 weeks was done. General study findings and limits: Unmutated variant regions reportedly attract nearly half of all spike-specific TCRs. It should be noted that donors were predominantly white British and more often female, and clonal diversity was possibly underestimated. There were vaccine-associated CD4 TCRs across spike, dominant at 160-218 and 743-854.

TCRdb's copy holds only in-frame clones and misses some; the assay was immunoSEQ multiplex PCR. The sample records around 110,000 clones, 87% being singletons. V shed 2 bases, J shed 2 bases, and the junction held 6 bases outside the gene matches. Germline values: CDR1 ENHRY, CDR2 SYGVKD. The CDR3 runs 16 residues. Comment on this clone: Its antigen is not identified.

This receptor was obtained from an adult in good health. The sample here was peripheral blood, taken on day 0 of AZD1222 vaccination. This chain connects TRBV10-3 to TRBJ1-5, with 7 nucleotides matching TRBD1. In DNA form, the CDR3 reads TGTGCCATCAGTGAGAGGGACAGCCGTGGCAATCAGCCCCAGCATTTT. Translating gives CAISERDSRGNQPQHF.